These 9 T cell receptor beta chains came from one sample sequenced in a study of patients and donors after allogeneic stem cell transplantation. TCRdb analysed the RT-PCR reads with MiXCR anew, one entry per CDR3 protein. The sample consists of about 960,000 distinct CDR3 sequences, about 20% of them appearing once. Sequenced material: blood, either unsorted or a sorted T cell fraction (not recorded which). The receptors derive from a human donor who was either an allogeneic HSCT recipient or a stem cell or donor lymphocyte infusion donor (not recorded which). It is not recorded whose cells these are; they may come from a transplant donor.

This clonotype was recorded a few times. The chain links TRBV2 to TRBJ2-3; maybe TRBD2 (6 bases). Germline V lookup: CDR1 SNHLY, CDR2 FYNNEI. The V and J ends lost 11 bases and 1 base respectively, with 10 bases between them. The CDR3 sequence is 12 residues long. DNA of the CDR3: TGTGCCGGCGGGGTCCGCACAGATACGCAGTATTTT. Its protein product is CAGGVRTDTQYF.

V usage is TRBV12-3 or TRBV12-4 and J usage is TRBJ1-1; D ambiguous. V lost 6 bases and J 1 base, leaving 15 bases between the germline ends. This CDR3 is built from 15 residues. The CDR3 DNA sequence: TGTGCCAGCAGCGGACCGGAAAGGTGGAACACTGAAGCTTTCTTT. Protein product: CASSGPERWNTEAFF.

The chain is built from TRBV5-1 and TRBJ2-2; TRBD1 matches 9 bases. CDR1 is SGHRS and CDR2 is YFSETQ in the germline V gene. V gave up 0 bases and J gave up 4 bases; unmatched junction bases: 7. This CDR3 is 17 amino acids long. The CDR3 sequence: CASSLAPGQGGTGELFF. In nucleotides, the CDR3 is TGCGCCAGCAGCTTGGCCCCGGGACAGGGCGGCACCGGGGAGCTGTTTTTT.

This clonotype came up a few times. The V call is TRBV29-1, the J call TRBJ2-1; 14 nucleotides line up with TRBD2. Germline CDR1 is SQVTM and CDR2 is ANQGSEA. With 6 bases clipped from V and 2 bases from J, the junction kept 6 bases outside the gene matches. The CDR3 has 16 amino acids. The CDR3 bases are TGCAGCGTCGAGGGGACTAGCGGGAGCACCTACAATGAGCAGTTCTTC. Translating it yields CSVEGTSGSTYNEQFF.

The rearrangement links TRBV25-1 to TRBJ1-1; unclear D gene. V was cut by 3 bases and J by 4 bases, with 12 bases left in between. This CDR3 contains 14 residues. Germline assignment: CDR1 MGHDK and CDR2 SYGVNS. CDR3 DNA sequence: TGTGCCAGCAGTGAGCCCGGGGAGAGCACTGAAGCTTTCTTT. Amino acids: CASSEPGESTEAFF.

The V gene is TRBV25-1, the J gene TRBJ1-6; weak D call: TRBD1 (5 bases). CDR1 and CDR2 (germline): MGHDK, SYGVNS. The CDR3 covers 13 residues. Deletions cut 7 bases from V and 7 bases from J, with 11 bases between. For the CDR3, the DNA is TGTGCCAGCACCCGGGGGGGAAATTCACCCCTCCACTTT. It is translated as CASTRGGNSPLHF. Full variable domain (missing parts from reference TRBV25-1 and TRBJ1-6): EADIYQTPRYLVIGTGKKITLECSQTMGHDKMYWYQQDPGMELHLIHYSYGVNSTEKGDLSSESTVSRIRTEHFPLTLESARPSHTSQYLCASTRGGNSPLHFGNGTRLTVT.

This clonotype was counted between two and nine times. The chain has TRBV29-1 and TRBJ2-7; D uncertain. Trimming stripped 5 bases from V and 4 bases from J, with 15 bases between. This CDR3 contains 13 residues. Germline V CDR1 and CDR2: SQVTM, ANQGSEA. DNA for the CDR3: TGCAGCGTTACCAAGAATTCCTTGTACGAGCAGTACTTC. This encodes CSVTKNSLYEQYF.

V and J are TRBV6-5 and TRBJ1-2, with D unresolved. CDR1 is MNHEY, CDR2 SVGAGI, per germline. The CDR3 is 11 residues long. Trimming took 10 bases from V and 8 from J, leaving 14 bases between them. The DNA of the CDR3 is TGTGCCACCGGGCAAGGGAACGGCTACACCTTC. Translated: CATGQGNGYTF.

The chain employs TRBV7-6 and TRBJ2-3; tentative D call: TRBD2 (5 bases). Trimming left V 1 base short and J 2 bases short, with 13 bases between. Germline CDR1 is SGHVS and CDR2 is FNYEAQ. CDR3 length: 16 residues. This chain's CDR3 is CASSLGTHSVTDTQYF. The CDR3, as DNA: TGTGCCAGCAGCTTAGGGACTCACTCAGTCACAGATACGCAGTATTTT.